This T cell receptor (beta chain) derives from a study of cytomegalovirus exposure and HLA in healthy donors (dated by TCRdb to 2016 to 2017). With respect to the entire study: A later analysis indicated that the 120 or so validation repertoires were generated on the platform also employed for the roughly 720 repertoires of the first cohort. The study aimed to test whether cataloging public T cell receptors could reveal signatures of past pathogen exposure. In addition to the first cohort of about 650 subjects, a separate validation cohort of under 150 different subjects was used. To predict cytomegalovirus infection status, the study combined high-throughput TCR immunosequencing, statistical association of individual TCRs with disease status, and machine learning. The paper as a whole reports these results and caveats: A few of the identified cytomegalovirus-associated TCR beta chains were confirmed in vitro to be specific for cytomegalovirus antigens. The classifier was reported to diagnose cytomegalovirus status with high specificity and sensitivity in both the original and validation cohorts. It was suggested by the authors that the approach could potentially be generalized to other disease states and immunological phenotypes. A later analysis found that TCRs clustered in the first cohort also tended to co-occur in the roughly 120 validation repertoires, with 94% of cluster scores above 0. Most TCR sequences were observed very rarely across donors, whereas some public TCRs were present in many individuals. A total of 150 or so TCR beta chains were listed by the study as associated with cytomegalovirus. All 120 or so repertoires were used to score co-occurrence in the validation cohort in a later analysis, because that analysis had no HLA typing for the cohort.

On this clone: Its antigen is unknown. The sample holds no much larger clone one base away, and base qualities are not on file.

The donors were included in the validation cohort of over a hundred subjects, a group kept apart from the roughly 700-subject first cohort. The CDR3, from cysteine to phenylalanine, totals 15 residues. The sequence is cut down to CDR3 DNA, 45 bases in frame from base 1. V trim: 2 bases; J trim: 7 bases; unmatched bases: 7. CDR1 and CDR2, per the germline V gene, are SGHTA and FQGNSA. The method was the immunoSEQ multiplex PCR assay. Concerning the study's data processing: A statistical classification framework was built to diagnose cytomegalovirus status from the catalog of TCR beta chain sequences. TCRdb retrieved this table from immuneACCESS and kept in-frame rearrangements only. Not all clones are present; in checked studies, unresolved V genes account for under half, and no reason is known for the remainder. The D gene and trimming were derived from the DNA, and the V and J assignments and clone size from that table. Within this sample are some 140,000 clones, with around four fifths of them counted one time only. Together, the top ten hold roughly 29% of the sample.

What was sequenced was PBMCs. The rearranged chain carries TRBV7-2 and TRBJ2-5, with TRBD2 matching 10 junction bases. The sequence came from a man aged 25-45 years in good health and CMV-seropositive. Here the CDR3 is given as CASSLRPAGGVTQYF. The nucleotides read TGTGCCAGCAGCTTACGTCCAGCGGGGGGGGTGACCCAGTACTTC.